One T cell receptor beta chain is described in this entry. As yet, its antigen is unknown. TCRdb's copy holds only in-frame clones and misses some; the assay was immunoSEQ multiplex PCR. The sample has roughly 400,000 clones, about nine tenths seen once. This record comes from a study of Ad26.COV2.S vaccination and SARS-CoV-2 variants. Study details: Donor had been placed in the Ad26.COV2.S arm of the COV1001 trial. Intramuscular Ad26.COV2.S doses were given once or twice, 56 days apart.

Study conclusions and caveats: Analytic work on TCR breadth and depth might have understated the full extent of total T cell responses.

The CDR3 extends over 15 amino acids. J gave up 7 bases and V 4 bases, and 11 bases lay outside the gene matches. The germline gives CDR1 SGHNT, CDR2 YYREEE (reference sequence). Indicated treatment: some 20 received Ad26.COV2.S at low or high dose, single or two shots; five or six received placebo; per-sample allocation not given. Following the first vaccine or placebo injection, samples were taken on day 63. Donation was by an adult aged 18-55 years who was in Boston. J is TRBJ2-1 and V is TRBV5-4; TRBD1 aligns across 7 bases. The input for sequencing was peripheral blood, taken in a trial of Ad26.COV2.S vaccine versus placebo. The origin of this receptor is a person between 18 and 65 years old who received the Ad26.COV2.S COVID-19 vaccine or a placebo. DNA of the CDR3: TGTGCCAGCAGCGCCGGGACAGAAATTGTGAATGAGCAGTTCTTC. As protein: CASSAGTEIVNEQFF.